This TCR beta chain was observed in a study of blood T cell repertoires in COVID-19. Study-level information: COVID-19 samples, acute and convalescent, were from the United States, Italy and Spain.

CDR1 and CDR2 from the germline V gene are LGHDT and YNNKEL (reference sequence). Trimming stripped 3 bases from V and 4 bases from J, with 21 bases between. The CDR3 spans 17 residues. Study processing details: Researchers report that nucleated cell counts were estimated from reference gene primer amplification. The table came from immunoSEQ multiplex PCR; TCRdb's copy has only in-frame clones and leaves some out. That table gives V, J and clone size, and the DNA gave D and trimming. The data hold around 460,000 clones, with 70% to 90% observed a single time. The receptor was isolated from a man between 18 and 29 years old with COVID-19, enrolled during active disease. This chain joins TRBV3-1 (or the pseudogene TRBV3-2) and TRBJ1-2, with D perhaps matching TRBD1 (6 bases). The specimen was peripheral blood. The CDR3 loop reads CASSQLLGAGTSYGYTF. CDR3 nucleotide sequence: TGTGCCAGCAGCCAGCTCCTAGGGGCCGGGACATCCTATGGCTACACCTTC.